Listed below are T cell receptor beta chains from one sample, sequenced in a study of blood T cell repertoires in COVID-19. The data were produced by immunoSEQ multiplex PCR, yet TCRdb's version contains in-frame clones alone and is incomplete. The data hold about 130,000 clones, with about 80% observed a single time. The sequencing input was peripheral blood. Every receptor here comes from a woman in her fifties or sixties with acute or convalescent COVID-19. Each CDR3 is given with its conserved first and last residue. D genes are given only for firm matches. A row's size may be missing; if present it is once, few, many or a size class.

TRBV20-1,TRBJ1-3,NA,NA,CSASSGIPQSGNTIYF,TGCAGTGCTAGTTCCGGGATCCCACAATCTGGAAACACCATATATTTT
TRBV6-1,TRBJ1-1,once,NA,CASSEAQGAEAFF,TGTGCCAGCAGTGAAGCGCAAGGGGCTGAAGCTTTCTTT
TRBV27,TRBJ2-7,NA,TRBD2,CASSLSAGVPYEQYF,TGTGCCAGCAGTTTATCGGCGGGAGTCCCCTACGAGCAGTACTTC
TRBV4-2,TRBJ1-3,NA,NA,CASSQEASSSGNTIYF,TGTGCCAGCAGCCAAGAAGCATCTAGCTCTGGAAACACCATATATTTT
TRBV30,TRBJ1-1,NA,NA,CAWSVPSGGLTEAFF,TGTGCCTGGAGTGTTCCCTCGGGGGGCCTGACTGAAGCTTTCTTT
TRBV19,TRBJ2-1,NA,TRBD2,CASSIASGGPYNEQFF,TGTGCCAGTAGTATCGCTAGCGGAGGGCCCTACAATGAGCAGTTCTTC
TRBV28,TRBJ1-1,NA,NA,CASRKRLEAFF,TGTGCCAGCAGAAAGAGGCTTGAAGCTTTCTTT
TRBV5-1,TRBJ2-2,NA,TRBD1,CASSVQGSTGELFF,TGCGCCAGCAGCGTACAGGGGTCTACCGGGGAGCTGTTTTTT
TRBV28,TRBJ2-1,NA,NA,CASSLRGGLYNEQFF,TGTGCCAGCAGTTTGCGGGGAGGCCTCTACAATGAGCAGTTCTTC
TRBV20-1,TRBJ1-1,NA,NA,CSATPDRRAFF,TGCAGTGCTACCCCCGACAGGCGCGCTTTCTTT
TRBV7-2,TRBJ1-6,NA,NA,CASSGRDTHNSPLHF,TGTGCCAGCAGCGGACGGGACACCCATAATTCACCCCTCCACTTT
TRBV15,TRBJ2-5,NA,TRBD2,CATSRVVTSGTGTQYF,TGTGCCACCAGCAGAGTCGTGACTAGCGGGACGGGGACCCAGTACTTC
TRBV21-1,TRBJ2-7,NA,NA,CASSSLTGLLVYEQYF,TGTGCCAGCAGCAGCCTAACAGGCCTTTTAGTCTACGAGCAGTACTTC
TRBV10-2,TRBJ1-2,NA,NA,CASSDWADLGGYTF,TGCGCCAGCAGTGATTGGGCAGATTTAGGTGGCTACACCTTC
TRBV6-5,TRBJ1-2,NA,NA,CASSTLAGEGGYTF,TGTGCCAGCAGTACCCTAGCAGGAGAAGGTGGCTACACCTTC
TRBV5-1,TRBJ1-5,NA,NA,CASSLGEGAIRYYSNQPQHF,TGCGCCAGCAGCTTGGGGGAAGGGGCTATACGTTATTATAGCAATCAGCCCCAGCATTTT
TRBV21-1,TRBJ2-2,NA,NA,CASSKTGCTGELFF,TGTGCCAGCAGCAAGACAGGCTGCACCGGGGAGCTGTTTTTT
TRBV29-1,TRBJ1-4,NA,NA,CSVGLRGHEKLFF,TGCAGCGTCGGCTTACGGGGTCATGAAAAACTGTTTTTT
TRBV18,TRBJ2-3,NA,NA,CASSPLPKVAGVTDTQYF,TGTGCCAGCTCACCCCTTCCTAAGGTTGCGGGCGTCACAGATACGCAGTATTTT
TRBV28,TRBJ2-5,NA,NA,CASSFLAGGSETQYF,NA
TRBV7-8,TRBJ1-4,NA,TRBD1,CASSPGTGGVANEKLFF,TGTGCCAGCAGCCCCGGGACAGGGGGTGTTGCTAATGAAAAACTGTTTTTT
TRBV10-3,TRBJ2-3,NA,TRBD2,CAISSAPSSGGGADTQYF,TGTGCCATCAGTTCGGCCCCCTCTAGCGGGGGTGGGGCAGATACGCAGTATTTT
TRBV7-6,TRBJ2-5,NA,TRBD2,CASSLLAGGLETQYF,TGTGCCAGCAGCTTATTAGCGGGGGGGCTTGAGACCCAGTACTTC
TRBV7-9,TRBJ1-2,NA,NA,CASTREGRDGYTF,TGTGCCAGCACCAGAGAGGGGCGGGACGGCTACACCTTC
TRBV5-6,TRBJ2-7,NA,TRBD2,CASTSSGGPYEQYF,TGTGCCAGCACCTCCTCGGGAGGACCCTACGAGCAGTACTTC
TRBV12-5,TRBJ1-6,NA,TRBD1,CASGLADRGYNSPLHF,TGTGCTAGTGGTTTGGCGGACAGGGGCTATAATTCACCCCTCCACTTT
TRBV9,TRBJ2-5,NA,TRBD2,CASSGQGTSGADQTQYF,TGTGCCAGCAGCGGTCAGGGGACTAGCGGCGCCGACCAGACCCAGTACTTC
TRBV5-4,TRBJ2-6,NA,NA,CASSLASGMSSGANVLTF,TGTGCCAGCAGCTTGGCCTCAGGGATGAGCTCTGGGGCCAACGTCCTGACTTTC
TRBV15,TRBJ2-1,few,TRBD2,CATSRDLAGSLYNEQFF,TGTGCCACCAGCAGAGACCTAGCGGGGTCCCTCTACAATGAGCAGTTCTTC
TRBV29-1,TRBJ1-2,NA,NA,CSVAYGRREGGYTF,TGCAGCGTCGCTTATGGACGACGGGAGGGTGGCTACACCTTC
TRBV5-4,TRBJ1-1,NA,TRBD1,CASSFWDRGLGEAFF,TGTGCCAGCAGCTTCTGGGACAGGGGGCTGGGTGAAGCTTTCTTT
TRBV5-4,TRBJ2-5,NA,TRBD1,CASSLDRGSTQYF,TGTGCCAGCAGCTTGGACAGGGGATCAACCCAGTACTTC
TRBV5-1,TRBJ1-3,NA,NA,CASTEGSSGNTIYF,TGCGCCAGCACGGAGGGGAGCTCTGGAAACACCATATATTTT
TRBV15,TRBJ2-3,NA,NA,CATSRAGRQDTQYF,TGTGCCACCAGCAGAGCTGGCAGGCAAGATACGCAGTATTTT
TRBV14,TRBJ2-1,few,NA,CASSQVRDSLYNEQFF,TGTGCCAGCAGCCAAGTTAGGGACTCACTATACAATGAGCAGTTCTTC
TRBV5-5,TRBJ1-1,NA,TRBD1,CASSFDRGGEAFF,TGTGCCAGCAGCTTCGACAGGGGGGGTGAAGCTTTCTTT
TRBV28,TRBJ1-2,NA,NA,CASSLRGDGYTF,TGTGCCAGCAGTTTAAGGGGCGATGGCTACACCTTC
TRBV7-6,TRBJ2-5,NA,NA,CASSLSYQETQYF,TGTGCCAGCAGCTTATCCTACCAAGAGACCCAGTACTTC
TRBV5-1,TRBJ2-3,NA,TRBD2,CASSGWGGSTDTQYF,TGCGCCAGCAGCGGGTGGGGGGGTTCTACAGATACGCAGTATTTT
TRBV13,TRBJ1-4,few,NA,CASSPRAGRTNEKLFF,TGTGCCAGCAGCCCCCGGGCAGGGAGGACTAATGAAAAACTGTTTTTT
TRBV4-2,TRBJ2-1,NA,TRBD2,CASSQVAGGNNEQFF,TGTGCCAGCAGCCAAGTAGCGGGGGGCAACAATGAGCAGTTCTTC
TRBV7-9,TRBJ2-7,NA,TRBD2,CASSTGLAGASYEQYF,TGTGCCAGCAGCACGGGACTAGCGGGCGCCTCCTACGAGCAGTACTTC
TRBV11-2,TRBJ1-1,NA,NA,CASSLSTGEAFF,TGTGCCAGCAGCTTAAGCACAGGGGAAGCTTTCTTT
TRBV3-1/TRBV3-2,TRBJ1-1,NA,TRBD1,CASSRRGLNTEAFF,TGTGCCAGCAGCCGCAGGGGGTTGAACACTGAAGCTTTCTTT
TRBV5-1,TRBJ1-6,NA,TRBD1,CASSFKDEAGGRGSPLHF,TGCGCCAGCAGCTTCAAGGACGAGGCAGGGGGCCGAGGGTCACCCCTCCACTTT
TRBV9,TRBJ1-1,NA,TRBD1,CASSVGTGSSTEAFF,TGTGCCAGCAGCGTGGGGACAGGGAGTAGCACTGAAGCTTTCTTT
TRBV7-3,TRBJ1-1,NA,TRBD1,CASSPGGQGNTEAFF,TGTGCCAGCAGCCCGGGGGGACAGGGAAACACTGAAGCTTTCTTT
TRBV27,TRBJ2-5,NA,TRBD2,CASSPYKASGGAQETQYF,TGTGCCAGCAGTCCATATAAAGCTAGCGGGGGGGCCCAAGAGACCCAGTACTTC
TRBV7-2,TRBJ1-2,once,TRBD1,CASSPKTGLGYGYTF,TGTGCCAGCAGCCCAAAGACAGGGTTGGGATATGGCTACACCTTC